This is a list of T cell receptor beta chains from one sample in a study of shared clonotypes between healthy human individuals. TCRdb's copy holds only in-frame clones and misses some; the assay was immunoSEQ multiplex PCR. This table holds 600,000 to 700,000 clones, more than 70% found once. The sequenced material came from memory CD4+ T cells sorted from blood. Receptors originate from a woman aged 25 to 39 in good health. The CDR3 runs from the conserved cysteine through the conserved F or W. Fields, in order: CDR3 protein, J gene, V gene.

CASRDRDYEQYF NA TRBV6-6
CSVGTGDDEQYF TRBJ2-7 TRBV29-1
CASSLEVGPEAFF TRBJ1-1 TRBV5-1
CASRRRLAVRPSSYNEQFF TRBJ2-1 TRBV27
CASSELGTGTDTQYF TRBJ2-3 TRBV10-1
CASSERGDTQYF TRBJ2-3 TRBV27
CASSLAERNEQYF TRBJ2-7 TRBV7-8
CASSPWTAGTEQYF TRBJ2-7 TRBV5-1
CASIGTSGLHEQYF TRBJ2-7 TRBV2
CSARSGETQYF TRBJ2-5 TRBV20-1
CASSWPGTAIWEQYF TRBJ2-7 TRBV27
CASSPPGDIYNEQFF TRBJ2-1 TRBV18
CASSGQFEHQPQHF TRBJ1-5 TRBV25-1
CASIRGLAGGVPQYF TRBJ2-3 TRBV7-9
CASSTGTSGRRETQYF TRBJ2-5 TRBV7-9